A single sample gave rise to the 25 T cell receptor beta chains below, sequenced in a study of T cell changes during pregnancy in multiple sclerosis. Libraries were prepared by immunoSEQ multiplex PCR; TCRdb keeps only in-frame clonotypes and omits some of them. Among tens of thousands of clones listed, approximately 90% were seen once. The specimen comprised peripheral blood, sampled in the first trimester of pregnancy. These receptors were obtained from a female donor in good health, enrolled as a control in a pregnancy study.

J is TRBJ2-1 and V is TRBV11-3; D might be TRBD1 (7 bases). Germline V gene data show CDR1 as SGHNT and CDR2 as YENEEA. V shed 5 bases and J shed 5 bases, with 22 bases lying between them. This CDR3 is 17 amino acids long. CDR3 protein: CASSNNRGLVVDNEQFF. The CDR3 DNA is TGTGCCAGCAGCAACAACAGGGGACTGGTGGTGGACAATGAGCAGTTCTTC.

J is TRBJ1-1 and V is TRBV5-1; TRBD1 agrees at 7 bases. The germline CDR1 and CDR2 sequences are SGHRS and YFSETQ. The CDR3 sequence is 15 residues long. V shed 3 bases, J shed 0 bases, and the junction held 5 bases outside the gene matches. The CDR3 DNA reads as TGCGCCAGCAGCTGGGACAGAACCATGAACACTGAAGCTTTCTTT. Its protein is CASSWDRTMNTEAFF. Full variable domain (remainder filled in from reference TRBV5-1 and TRBJ1-1): KAGVTQTPRYLIKTRGQQVTLSCSPISGHRSVSWYQQTPGQGLQFLFEYFSETQRNKGNFPGRFSGRQFSNSRSEMNVSTLELGDSALYLCASSWDRTMNTEAFFGQGTRLTVV.

The gene calls are TRBV28 and TRBJ2-7; no firm D call. Trimming took off 6 bases at V and 2 bases at J, with 11 bases between the two ends. CDR1 is MDHEN and CDR2 is SYDVKM in the germline V gene. The CDR3 is made up of 13 amino acids. CDR3 protein: CASSQLSPYEQYF. The CDR3 DNA reads TGTGCCAGCAGCCAACTGAGTCCCTACGAGCAGTACTTC.

CDR3 DNA: TGTGCCAGCAGTTTAGAGGGACAGGGTTCCTATGGCTACACCTTC. Its translation: CASSLEGQGSYGYTF. The V gene is TRBV27, the J gene TRBJ1-2, with 9 bases that match TRBD1. CDR1 and CDR2 (germline): MNHEY, SMNVEV (reference sequence). J gave up 4 bases and V 2 bases, and 5 bases lay outside the gene matches. The CDR3 runs 15 residues.

V usage is TRBV25-1 and J usage is TRBJ2-2; TRBD1 matches at 9 bases. From germline, CDR1 is MGHDK and CDR2 SYGVNS. The CDR3 spans 17 residues. J gave up 7 bases and V 7 bases, and 16 bases lay outside the gene matches. CDR3 nucleotides: TGTGCCAGCATCCCAGGGGGTGGGACAGGGAGACTCGGGGAGCTGTTTTTT. Its protein is CASIPGGGTGRLGELFF.

The V and J genes are TRBV7-8 and TRBJ2-3; possibly TRBD2 for D (6 bases). The germline V gene encodes CDR1 SGHVS and CDR2 FQNEAQ. This CDR3 spans 14 amino acids. Trimming pared 1 base from V and 6 bases from J, leaving 11 bases between. CDR3 in amino acids: CASSLVGGTDTQYF. Here the CDR3 DNA reads TGTGCCAGCAGCTTAGTGGGGGGTACGGATACGCAGTATTTT.

The rearrangement links TRBV7-3 to TRBJ2-3, with a possible D match to TRBD2 (6 bases). CDR3 length: 15 residues. Germline CDR1 SGHTA, CDR2 FQGTGA. Trimming pared 5 bases from V and 2 bases from J, leaving 14 bases between. CDR3 loop: CASSLNGGNTDTQYF. The CDR3 DNA reads as TGTGCCAGCAGCCTTAATGGGGGGAACACAGATACGCAGTATTTT.

J is TRBJ2-7 and V is TRBV6-5, with TRBD1 identical over 9 bases. CDR3 length: 14 residues. The germline gives CDR1 MNHEY, CDR2 SVGAGI. V trimming: 6 bases; J trimming: 5 bases; junction bases outside the gene matches: 8. CDR3 in DNA: TGTGCCAGCAGGGGACAGGGAAATAAGAACGAGCAGTACTTC. Amino acid sequence: CASRGQGNKNEQYF.

The chain joins TRBV6-5 to TRBJ1-4; no definite D call. Deletions cut 0 bases from V and 4 bases from J, with 9 bases between. Germline assignment: CDR1 MNHEY and CDR2 SVGAGI. The CDR3 loop spans 15 amino acids. The DNA for the CDR3 is TGTGCCAGCAGTTACTCATCAGGACTTAATGAAAAACTGTTTTTT. It codes for CASSYSSGLNEKLFF.

The chain couples TRBV6-6 to TRBJ1-5; 8 positions match TRBD1. CDR3 length equals 15 residues. V lost 4 bases, J lost 7 bases, and 9 bases stayed unmatched. Germline CDR1 is MNHNY and CDR2 is SVGAGI (reference sequence). The CDR3 is CASSFPDRGGQPQHF. CDR3 DNA sequence: TGTGCCAGCAGTTTCCCCGACAGGGGCGGGCAGCCCCAGCATTTT.

J is TRBJ1-1 and V is TRBV20-1; possible D gene TRBD1, 6 bases. The CDR3 length is 11 residues. The germline V gene has CDR1 DFQATT and CDR2 SNEGSKA (reference sequence). DNA of the CDR3: TGCAGCCTAACAGGGCGCACTGAAGCTTTCTTT. Protein sequence: CSLTGRTEAFF.

The chain has TRBV5-1 and TRBJ2-3, with 12 bases that match TRBD2. V shed 3 bases and J 6 bases; nucleotides not matched to a gene: 5. Looked up from germline, CDR1 is SGHRS and CDR2 is YFSETQ. The CDR3 contains 15 residues. CDR3 loop: CASSSSSGGADTQYF. As DNA, the CDR3 is TGCGCCAGCAGCTCATCTAGCGGGGGGGCGGATACGCAGTATTTT. Filled out from reference TRBV5-1 and TRBJ2-3, the complete variable domain reads KAGVTQTPRYLIKTRGQQVTLSCSPISGHRSVSWYQQTPGQGLQFLFEYFSETQRNKGNFPGRFSGRQFSNSRSEMNVSTLELGDSALYLCASSSSSGGADTQYFGPGTRLTVL.

V usage is TRBV7-8 and J usage is TRBJ2-7; 9 bases line up with TRBD1. Germline CDR1 and CDR2: SGHVS and FQNEAQ. V lost 5 bases, J lost 1 base, and 3 bases stayed unmatched. The CDR3 totals 14 residues. CDR3 loop: CASSVGTGSYEQYF. The CDR3 DNA reads TGTGCCAGCAGCGTCGGGACAGGGTCCTACGAGCAGTACTTC.

The chain uses TRBV7-6 and TRBJ2-2, with TRBD2 matching 10 bases. Germline V CDR1 and CDR2: SGHVS, FNYEAQ. V was pared by 2 bases and J by 3 bases, with 3 bases of the junction left unmatched. This CDR3 spans 16 amino acids. This chain's CDR3 is CASSLTLAGDTGELFF. The CDR3 DNA sequence: TGTGCCAGCAGCTTAACCCTAGCGGGGGACACCGGGGAGCTGTTTTTT. Together with reference TRBV7-6 and TRBJ2-2, the CDR3 gives the full variable domain: GAGVSQSPRYKVTKRGQDVALRCDPISGHVSLYWYRQALGQGPEFLTYFNYEAQQDKSGLPNDRFSAERPEGSISTLTIQRTEQRDSAMYRCASSLTLAGDTGELFFGEGSRLTVL.

V and J are TRBV2 and TRBJ2-3; no clear D gene. Between the trimmed V and J ends, which lost 5 bases and 1 base, there was a span of 13 bases. Per the germline V gene, CDR1 is SNHLY and CDR2 is FYNNEI. CDR3 length: 15 amino acids. CDR3 nucleotide sequence: TGTGCCAGCAGTTCCGGGTCCTGGGGCACAGATACGCAGTATTTT. It codes for CASSSGSWGTDTQYF.

V and J are TRBV7-2 and TRBJ1-3; possibly TRBD1 for D (6 bases). CDR3 length: 18 residues. Germline V gene data show CDR1 as SGHTA and CDR2 as FQGNSA. Trimming stripped 5 bases from V and 7 bases from J, with 27 bases between. The DNA of the CDR3 is TGTGCCAGCAGCCCGAGGTTGGTGGGGGCCCGACGAGGGAACACCATATATTTT. This translates into CASSPRLVGARRGNTIYF.

In its sample, this clone was seen a few times. This sequence joins TRBV27 and TRBJ1-1; D is uncertain. CDR3 length: 13 amino acids. Per germline, CDR1 MNHEY and CDR2 SMNVEV (reference sequence). V lost 2 bases and J 5 bases, leaving 9 bases between the germline ends. CDR3 nucleotide sequence: TGTGCCAGCAGTTTAAGCACAGTAACTGAAGCTTTCTTT. Protein product: CASSLSTVTEAFF.

This clone was observed a single time. The rearrangement links TRBV19 to TRBJ2-1; 8 bases are shared with TRBD1. Germline CDR1 reads LNHDA; CDR2 reads SQIVND (reference sequence). V was pared by 3 bases and J by 1 base, with 5 bases of the junction left unmatched. The CDR3 has 16 residues. CDR3 DNA: TGTGCCAGTAGTATTGACAGGGGATTATCCTACAATGAGCAGTTCTTC. Translation gives CASSIDRGLSYNEQFF.

The V and J genes are TRBV9 and TRBJ1-3; 10 bases align to TRBD1. Germline lookup yields CDR1 SGDLS and CDR2 YYNGEE. The CDR3 extends over 17 amino acids. V lost 0 bases to trimming and J lost 4 bases; unmatched junction nucleotides: 7. This CDR3 reads CASSVEADRGPGNTIYF. The CDR3 DNA reads TGTGCCAGCAGCGTAGAGGCCGACAGGGGGCCGGGAAACACCATATATTTT. The full variable domain, completed using reference TRBV9 and TRBJ1-3, is DSGVTQTPKHLITATGQRVTLRCSPRSGDLSVYWYQQSLDQGLQFLIQYYNGEERAKGNILERFSAQQFPDLHSELNLSSLELGDSALYFCASSVEADRGPGNTIYFGEGSWLTVV.

This chain uses TRBV30 with TRBJ1-1; D gene unclear. V lost 4 bases, J lost 5 bases, and 5 bases lay in between. The CDR3 covers 10 residues. Germline CDR1 GTSNPN, CDR2 SVGIG (reference sequence). The CDR3 nucleotides are TGTGCCTGGATGTTAACTGAAGCTTTCTTT. This gives the protein CAWMLTEAFF.

This rearrangement joins TRBV6-5 to TRBJ2-2; 10 positions match TRBD2. The CDR3 consists of 15 residues. CDR1 MNHEY and CDR2 SVGAGI come from the germline V gene. Trimming cost V 6 bases and J 6 bases; bases outside gene matches: 7. The CDR3 sequence: CASSLSGGAPGELFF. CDR3 bases: TGTGCCAGCAGCCTAAGCGGGGGGGCTCCCGGGGAGCTGTTTTTT.

J is TRBJ1-5 and V is TRBV6-6; 7 nucleotides align to TRBD1. Germline V gene lookup returns CDR1 MNHNY and CDR2 SVGAGI (reference sequence). CDR3 length equals 14 residues. With V trimmed by 4 bases and J by 4 bases, 4 bases remained unmatched. CDR3 sequence (DNA): TGTGCCAGCAGTTCCCCAGGGGGGAATCAGCCCCAGCATTTT. The encoded protein is CASSSPGGNQPQHF.

The chain carries TRBV27 and TRBJ1-4, with TRBD1 as a possible D gene (5 bases). The CDR3 length is 15 residues. Germline CDR1 is MNHEY and CDR2 is SMNVEV (reference sequence). V dropped 6 bases and J dropped 3 bases, with 14 bases sitting between them. The CDR3 loop is CASSAQGLSNEKLFF. The CDR3 DNA follows: TGTGCCAGCAGCGCGCAGGGCTTGTCTAATGAAAAACTGTTTTTT.

The rearrangement joins TRBV10-3 to TRBJ2-7, with D perhaps TRBD2 (6 bases). V lost 5 bases and J lost 5, with 13 bases in between. From germline, CDR1 is ENHRY and CDR2 SYGVKD. The CDR3 runs to 13 residues. Here the CDR3 DNA reads TGTGCCATCAGTAGGGACTCCGCCAACGAGCAGTACTTC. Encoded protein: CAISRDSANEQYF.

The chain joins TRBV14 to TRBJ2-7, with no clear D. Germline V CDR1 and CDR2: SGHDN, FVKESK. This CDR3 is built from 14 residues. V lost 2 bases and J 2 bases, leaving 10 bases between the germline ends. CDR3 residues: CASSQTAVPYEQYF. The CDR3 DNA follows: TGTGCCAGCAGCCAAACTGCGGTCCCCTACGAGCAGTACTTC.